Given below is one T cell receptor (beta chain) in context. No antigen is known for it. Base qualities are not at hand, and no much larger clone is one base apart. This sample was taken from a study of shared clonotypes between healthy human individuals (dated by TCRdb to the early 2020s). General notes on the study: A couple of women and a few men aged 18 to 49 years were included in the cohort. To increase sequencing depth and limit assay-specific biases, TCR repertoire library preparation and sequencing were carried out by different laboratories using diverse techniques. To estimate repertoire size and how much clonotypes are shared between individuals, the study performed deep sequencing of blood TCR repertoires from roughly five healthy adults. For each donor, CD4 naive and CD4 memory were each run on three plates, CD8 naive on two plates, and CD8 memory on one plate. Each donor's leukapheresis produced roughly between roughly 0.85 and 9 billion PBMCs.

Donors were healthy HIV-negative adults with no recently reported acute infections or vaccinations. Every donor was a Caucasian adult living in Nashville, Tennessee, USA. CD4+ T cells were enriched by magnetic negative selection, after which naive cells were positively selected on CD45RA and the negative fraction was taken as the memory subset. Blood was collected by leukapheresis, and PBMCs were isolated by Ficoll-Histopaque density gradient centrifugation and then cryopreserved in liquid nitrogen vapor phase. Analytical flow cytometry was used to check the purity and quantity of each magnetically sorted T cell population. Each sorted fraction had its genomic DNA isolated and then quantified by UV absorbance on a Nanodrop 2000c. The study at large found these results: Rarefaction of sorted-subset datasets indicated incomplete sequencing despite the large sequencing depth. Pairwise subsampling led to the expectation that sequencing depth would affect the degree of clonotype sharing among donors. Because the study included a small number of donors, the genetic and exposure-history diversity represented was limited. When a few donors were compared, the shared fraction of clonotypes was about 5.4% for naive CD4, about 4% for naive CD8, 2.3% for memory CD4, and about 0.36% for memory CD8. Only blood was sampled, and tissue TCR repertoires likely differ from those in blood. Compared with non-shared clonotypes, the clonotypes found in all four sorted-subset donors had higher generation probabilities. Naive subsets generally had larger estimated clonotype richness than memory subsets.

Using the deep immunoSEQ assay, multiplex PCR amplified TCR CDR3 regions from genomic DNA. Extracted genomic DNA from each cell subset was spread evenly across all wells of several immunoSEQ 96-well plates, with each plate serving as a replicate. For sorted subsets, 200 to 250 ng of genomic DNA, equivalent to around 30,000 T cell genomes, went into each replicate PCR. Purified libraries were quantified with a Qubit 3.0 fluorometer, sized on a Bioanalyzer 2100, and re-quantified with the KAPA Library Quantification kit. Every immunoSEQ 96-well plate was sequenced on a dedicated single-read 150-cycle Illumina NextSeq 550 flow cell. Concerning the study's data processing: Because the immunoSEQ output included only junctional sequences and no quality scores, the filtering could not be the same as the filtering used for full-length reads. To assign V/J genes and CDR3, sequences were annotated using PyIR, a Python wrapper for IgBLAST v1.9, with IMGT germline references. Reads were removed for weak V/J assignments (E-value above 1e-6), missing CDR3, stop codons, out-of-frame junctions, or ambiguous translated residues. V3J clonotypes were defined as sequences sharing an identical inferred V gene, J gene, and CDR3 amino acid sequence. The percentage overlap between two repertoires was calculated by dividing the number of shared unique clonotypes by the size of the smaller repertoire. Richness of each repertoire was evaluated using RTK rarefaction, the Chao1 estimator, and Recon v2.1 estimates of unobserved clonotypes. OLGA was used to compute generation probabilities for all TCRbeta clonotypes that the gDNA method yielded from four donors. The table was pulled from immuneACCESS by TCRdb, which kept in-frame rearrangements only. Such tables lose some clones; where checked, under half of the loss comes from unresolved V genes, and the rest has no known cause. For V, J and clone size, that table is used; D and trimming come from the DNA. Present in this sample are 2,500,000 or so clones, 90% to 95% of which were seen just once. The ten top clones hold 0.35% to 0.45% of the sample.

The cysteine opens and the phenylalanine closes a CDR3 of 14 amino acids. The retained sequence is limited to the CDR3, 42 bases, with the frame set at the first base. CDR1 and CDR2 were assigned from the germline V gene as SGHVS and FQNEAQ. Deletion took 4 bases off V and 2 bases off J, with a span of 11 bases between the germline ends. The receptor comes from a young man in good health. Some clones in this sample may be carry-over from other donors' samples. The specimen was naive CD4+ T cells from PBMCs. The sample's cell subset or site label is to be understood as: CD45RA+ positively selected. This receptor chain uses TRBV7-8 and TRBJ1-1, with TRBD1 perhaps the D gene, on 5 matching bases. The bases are TGTGCCAGCAGCTCGGGACGGCAAAACACTGAAGCTTTCTTT. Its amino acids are CASSSGRQNTEAFF.